Sequencing of this T cell receptor (beta chain) was carried out in a study of T-cell memory formation after mild COVID-19. Study results and limitations: Largely, contracting CD4+ clones fell within CM and EM, and contracting CD8+ clones within EMRA.

TCRdb redid the calling of the 5' RACE reads with MiXCR, one entry per CDR3 protein. The table has roughly 240,000 distinct CDR3 sequences, roughly 17% seen once; the top ten hold more than 20%. To note about this clonotype: Its antigen is undetermined.

This clonotype was sampled from a man aged 18 to 30 who had mild COVID-19 (a few samples of this study predate the infection). Cell type and time point are not known. The sequenced material came from PBMCs or a T cell subset sorted from them (not recorded which).

The CDR3 DNA is TGCGCCAGCAGCCAAGAATATCCGGGCTACGAGCAGTACGTC. This translates into CASSQEYPGYEQYV. This rearrangement joins TRBV4-3 to TRBJ2-7; the D is unclear. Trimming took off 0 bases at V and 3 bases at J, with 9 bases between the two ends. The CDR3 is made up of 14 amino acids. The germline gives CDR1 LGHNA, CDR2 YSLEER.